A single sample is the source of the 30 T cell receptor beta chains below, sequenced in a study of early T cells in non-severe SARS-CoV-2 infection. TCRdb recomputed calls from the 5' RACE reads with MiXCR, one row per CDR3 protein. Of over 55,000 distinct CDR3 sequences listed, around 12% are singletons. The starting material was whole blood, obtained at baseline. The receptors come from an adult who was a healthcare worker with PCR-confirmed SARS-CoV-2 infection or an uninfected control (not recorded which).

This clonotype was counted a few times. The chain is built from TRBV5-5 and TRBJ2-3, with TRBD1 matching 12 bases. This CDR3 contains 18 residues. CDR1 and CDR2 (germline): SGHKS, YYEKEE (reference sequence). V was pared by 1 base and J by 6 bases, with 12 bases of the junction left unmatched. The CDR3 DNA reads TGTGCCAGCAGCTTGCCCGCAACGGGGACAGGGGGCAGTGATACGCAGTATTTT. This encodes CASSLPATGTGGSDTQYF.

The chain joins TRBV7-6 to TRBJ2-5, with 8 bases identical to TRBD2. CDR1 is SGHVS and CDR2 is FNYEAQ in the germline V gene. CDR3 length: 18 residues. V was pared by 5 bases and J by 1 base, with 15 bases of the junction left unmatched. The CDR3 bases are TGTGCCAGCAGCCCCGACTCGGTCGCGGGGGGAACCCAAGAGACCCAGTACTTC. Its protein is CASSPDSVAGGTQETQYF.

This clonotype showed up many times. CDR3 protein: CSATARNQPQHF. In DNA form, the CDR3 reads TGCAGTGCTACAGCCCGCAATCAGCCCCAGCATTTT. This chain uses TRBV20-1 with TRBJ1-5; D uncertain. From germline, CDR1 is DFQATT and CDR2 SNEGSKA (reference sequence). V was clipped by 4 bases and J by 2 bases, with 6 bases between them. This CDR3 has 12 residues.

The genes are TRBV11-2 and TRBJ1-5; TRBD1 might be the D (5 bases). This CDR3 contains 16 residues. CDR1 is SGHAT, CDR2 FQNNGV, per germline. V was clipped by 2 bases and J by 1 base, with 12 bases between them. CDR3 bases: TGTGCCAGCAGCTTAACAGGCCAAAGCAGCAATCAGCCCCAGCATTTT. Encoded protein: CASSLTGQSSNQPQHF.

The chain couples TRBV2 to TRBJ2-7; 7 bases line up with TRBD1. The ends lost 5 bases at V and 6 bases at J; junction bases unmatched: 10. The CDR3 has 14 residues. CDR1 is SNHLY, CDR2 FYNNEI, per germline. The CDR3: CASSSQGKLSEQYF. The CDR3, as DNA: TGTGCCAGCAGTTCACAGGGGAAACTAAGCGAGCAGTACTTC.

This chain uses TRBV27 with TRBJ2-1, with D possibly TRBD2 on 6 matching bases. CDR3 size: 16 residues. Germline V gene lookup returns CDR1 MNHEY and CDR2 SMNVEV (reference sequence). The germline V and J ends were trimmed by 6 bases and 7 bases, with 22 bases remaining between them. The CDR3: CASSPAGPIGSNEQFF. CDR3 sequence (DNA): TGTGCCAGCAGCCCCGCGGGGCCCATCGGGTCGAATGAGCAGTTCTTC.

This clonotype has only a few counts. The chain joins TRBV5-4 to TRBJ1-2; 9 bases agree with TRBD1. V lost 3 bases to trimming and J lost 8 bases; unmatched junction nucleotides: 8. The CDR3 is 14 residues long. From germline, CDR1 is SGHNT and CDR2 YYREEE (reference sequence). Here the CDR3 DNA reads TGTGCCAGCAGCTGGGGACAGGGTGCTGGAGGCTACACCTTC. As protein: CASSWGQGAGGYTF.

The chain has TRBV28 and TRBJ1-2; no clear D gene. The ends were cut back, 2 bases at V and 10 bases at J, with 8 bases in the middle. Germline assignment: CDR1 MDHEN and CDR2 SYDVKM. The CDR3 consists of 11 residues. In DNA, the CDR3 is TGTGCCAGCAGTTTAGCTAATATCTACACCTTC. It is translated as CASSLANIYTF.

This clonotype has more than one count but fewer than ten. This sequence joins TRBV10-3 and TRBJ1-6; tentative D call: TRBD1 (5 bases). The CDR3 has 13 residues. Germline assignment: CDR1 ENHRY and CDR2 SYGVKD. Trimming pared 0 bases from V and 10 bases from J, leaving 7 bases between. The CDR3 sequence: CAISESGGSPLHF. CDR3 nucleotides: TGTGCCATCAGTGAGTCGGGGGGGTCACCCCTCCACTTT.

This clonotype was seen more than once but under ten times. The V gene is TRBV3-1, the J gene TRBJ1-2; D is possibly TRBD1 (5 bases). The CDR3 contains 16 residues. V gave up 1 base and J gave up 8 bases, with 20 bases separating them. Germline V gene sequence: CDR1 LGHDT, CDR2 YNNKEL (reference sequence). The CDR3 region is CASSQAVGLRVYGYTF. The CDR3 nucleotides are TGTGCCAGCAGCCAAGCGGTGGGACTCCGGGTCTACGGCTACACCTTC.

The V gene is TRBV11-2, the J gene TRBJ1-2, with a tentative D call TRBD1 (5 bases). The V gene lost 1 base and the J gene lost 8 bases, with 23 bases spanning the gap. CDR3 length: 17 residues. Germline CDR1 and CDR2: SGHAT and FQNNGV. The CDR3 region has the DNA TGTGCCAGCAGCTTAGTATCCAGGGAGAAATCGAGGCAGGGCTACACCTTC. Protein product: CASSLVSREKSRQGYTF.

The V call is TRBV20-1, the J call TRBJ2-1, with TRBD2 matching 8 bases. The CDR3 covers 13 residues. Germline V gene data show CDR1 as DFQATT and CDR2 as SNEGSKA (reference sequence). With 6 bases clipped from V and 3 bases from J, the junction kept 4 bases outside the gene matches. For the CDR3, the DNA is TGCAGTGCCACACGGGGGGGCTACAATGAGCAGTTCTTC. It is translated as CSATRGGYNEQFF.

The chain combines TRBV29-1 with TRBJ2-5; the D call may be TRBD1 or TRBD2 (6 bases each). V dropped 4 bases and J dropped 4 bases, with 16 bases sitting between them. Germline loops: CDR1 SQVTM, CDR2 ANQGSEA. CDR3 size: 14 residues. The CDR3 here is CSVGRALGGETQYF. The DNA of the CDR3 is TGCAGCGTTGGGAGGGCATTAGGGGGAGAGACCCAGTACTTC.

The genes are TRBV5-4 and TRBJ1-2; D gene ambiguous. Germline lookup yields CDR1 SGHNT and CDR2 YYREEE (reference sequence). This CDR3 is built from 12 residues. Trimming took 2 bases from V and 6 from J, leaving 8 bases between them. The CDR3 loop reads CASSFDTNGYTF. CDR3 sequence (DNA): TGTGCCAGCAGCTTCGACACCAATGGCTACACCTTC.

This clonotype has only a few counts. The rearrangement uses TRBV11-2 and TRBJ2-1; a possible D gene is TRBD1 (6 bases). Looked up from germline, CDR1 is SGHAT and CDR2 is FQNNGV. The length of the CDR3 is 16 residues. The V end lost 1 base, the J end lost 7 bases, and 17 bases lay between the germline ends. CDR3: CASSLGGGPELNEQFF. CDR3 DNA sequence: TGTGCCAGCAGCTTAGGAGGGGGTCCGGAGTTGAATGAGCAGTTCTTC.

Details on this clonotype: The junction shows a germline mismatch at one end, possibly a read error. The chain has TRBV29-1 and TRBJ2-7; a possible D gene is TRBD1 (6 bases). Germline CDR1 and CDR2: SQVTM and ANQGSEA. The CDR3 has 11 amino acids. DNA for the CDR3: TGCAGCGTTGAAGAGACACAGGGAGTTCACTTC. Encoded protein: CSVEETQGVHF.

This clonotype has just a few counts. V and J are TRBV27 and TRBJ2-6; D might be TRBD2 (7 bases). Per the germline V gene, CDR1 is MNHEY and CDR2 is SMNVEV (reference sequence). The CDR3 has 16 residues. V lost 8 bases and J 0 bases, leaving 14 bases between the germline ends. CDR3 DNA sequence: TGTGCCAGCGGGTCGGGGGGCCACTCTGGGGCCAACGTCCTGACTTTC. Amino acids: CASGSGGHSGANVLTF.

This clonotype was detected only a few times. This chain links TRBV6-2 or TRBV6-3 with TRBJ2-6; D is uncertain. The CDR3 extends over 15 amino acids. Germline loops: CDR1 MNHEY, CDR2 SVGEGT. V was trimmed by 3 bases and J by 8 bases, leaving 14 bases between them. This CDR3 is CASSYAALTSNVLTF. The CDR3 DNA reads TGTGCCAGCAGTTATGCAGCCCTTACCTCCAACGTCCTGACTTTC.

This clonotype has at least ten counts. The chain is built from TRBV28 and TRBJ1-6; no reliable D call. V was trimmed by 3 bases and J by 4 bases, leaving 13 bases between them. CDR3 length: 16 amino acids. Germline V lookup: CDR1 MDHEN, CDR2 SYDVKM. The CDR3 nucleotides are TGTGCCAGCAGTTTGGCGGGGAGGGCTTATAATTCACCCCTCCACTTT. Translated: CASSLAGRAYNSPLHF.

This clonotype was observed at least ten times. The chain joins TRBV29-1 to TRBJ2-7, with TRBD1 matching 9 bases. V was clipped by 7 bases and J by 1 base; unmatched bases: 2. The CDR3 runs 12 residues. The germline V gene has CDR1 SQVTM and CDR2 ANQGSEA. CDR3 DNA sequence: TGCAGCGGGGGGACAGGGTCCTACGAGCAGTACTTC. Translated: CSGGTGSYEQYF.

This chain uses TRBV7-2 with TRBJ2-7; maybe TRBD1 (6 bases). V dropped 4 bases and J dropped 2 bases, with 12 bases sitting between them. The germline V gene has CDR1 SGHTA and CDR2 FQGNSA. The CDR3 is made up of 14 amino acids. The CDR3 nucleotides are TGTGCCAGCAGCTGGAAGGGGGATCCCTACGAGCAGTACTTC. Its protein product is CASSWKGDPYEQYF.

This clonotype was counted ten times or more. This CDR3 is CASSLLEEGGMETQYF. The CDR3 region has the DNA TGTGCCAGCAGTTTATTGGAGGAAGGGGGCATGGAGACCCAGTACTTC. The chain links TRBV28 to TRBJ2-5, with 7 bases fitting TRBD1. This CDR3 comprises 16 residues. Germline V gives CDR1 MDHEN, CDR2 SYDVKM. The J segment lost 5 bases and the V segment lost 1 base, leaving 10 bases of the junction unmatched. Using reference TRBV28 and TRBJ2-5 for the parts outside the CDR3, the full variable domain is DVKVTQSSRYLVKRTGEKVFLECVQDMDHENMFWYRQDPGLGLRLIYFSYDVKMKEKGDIPEGYSVSREKKERFSLILESASTNQTSMYLCASSLLEEGGMETQYFGPGTRLLVL.

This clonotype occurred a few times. DNA of the CDR3: TGCAGTGCTGAATCATCGGACAGGGTTAGCAATCAGCCCCAGCATTTT. This sequence encodes CSAESSDRVSNQPQHF. The V call is TRBV20-1, the J call TRBJ1-5, with 8 bases that match TRBD1. With 5 bases clipped from V and 0 bases from J, the junction kept 9 bases outside the gene matches. This CDR3 comprises 16 residues. Germline V CDR1 and CDR2: DFQATT, SNEGSKA (reference sequence).

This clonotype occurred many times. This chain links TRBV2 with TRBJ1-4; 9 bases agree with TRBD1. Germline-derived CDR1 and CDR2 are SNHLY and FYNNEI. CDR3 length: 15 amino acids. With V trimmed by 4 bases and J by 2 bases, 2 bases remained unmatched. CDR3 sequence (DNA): TGTGCCAGCAGTGGGGACAGGGTGACTAATGAAAAACTGTTTTTT. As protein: CASSGDRVTNEKLFF. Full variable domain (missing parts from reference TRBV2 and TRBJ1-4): EPEVTQTPSHQVTQMGQEVILRCVPISNHLYFYWYRQILGQKVEFLVSFYNNEISEKSEIFDDQFSVERPDGSNFTLKIRSTKLEDSAMYFCASSGDRVTNEKLFFGSGTQLSVL.

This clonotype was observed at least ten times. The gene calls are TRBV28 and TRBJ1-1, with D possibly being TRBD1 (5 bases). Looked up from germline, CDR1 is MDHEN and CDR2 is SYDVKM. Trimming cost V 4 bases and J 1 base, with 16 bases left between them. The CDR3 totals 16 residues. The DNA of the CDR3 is TGTGCCAGCAGTTCTCCACTTGGGGGAGGGAACACTGAAGCTTTCTTT. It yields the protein CASSSPLGGGNTEAFF.

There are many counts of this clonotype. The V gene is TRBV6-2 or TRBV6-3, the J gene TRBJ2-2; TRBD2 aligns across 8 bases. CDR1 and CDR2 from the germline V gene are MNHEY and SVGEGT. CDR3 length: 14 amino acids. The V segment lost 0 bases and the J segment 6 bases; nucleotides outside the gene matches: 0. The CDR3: CASSYSTSAGELFF. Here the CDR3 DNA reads TGTGCCAGCAGTTACTCGACTAGCGCCGGGGAGCTGTTTTTT.

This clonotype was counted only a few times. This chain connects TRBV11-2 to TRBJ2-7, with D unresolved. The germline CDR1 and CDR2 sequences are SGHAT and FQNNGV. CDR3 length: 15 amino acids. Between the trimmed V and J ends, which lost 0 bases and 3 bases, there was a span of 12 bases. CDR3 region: CASSLDRVHNYEQYF. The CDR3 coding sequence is TGTGCCAGCAGCTTAGATCGCGTACACAACTACGAGCAGTACTTC.

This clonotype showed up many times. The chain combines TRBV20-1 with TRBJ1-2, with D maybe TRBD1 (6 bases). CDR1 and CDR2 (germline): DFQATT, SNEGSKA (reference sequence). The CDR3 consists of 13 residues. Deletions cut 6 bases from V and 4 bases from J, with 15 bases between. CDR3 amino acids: CSATRGSGYGYTF. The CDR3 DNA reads TGCAGTGCAACTAGGGGGAGTGGCTATGGCTACACCTTC.

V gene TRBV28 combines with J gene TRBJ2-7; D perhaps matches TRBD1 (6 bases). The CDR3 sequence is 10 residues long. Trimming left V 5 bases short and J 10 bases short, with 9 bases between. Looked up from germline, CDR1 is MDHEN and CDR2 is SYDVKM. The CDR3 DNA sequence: TGTGCCAGCAGTCGGACAGCCCAGTACTTC. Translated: CASSRTAQYF.

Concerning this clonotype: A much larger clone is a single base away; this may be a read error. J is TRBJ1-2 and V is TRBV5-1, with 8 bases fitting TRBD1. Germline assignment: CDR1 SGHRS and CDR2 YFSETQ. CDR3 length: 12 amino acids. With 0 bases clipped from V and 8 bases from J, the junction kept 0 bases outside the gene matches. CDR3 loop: CASSLGTGGYTF. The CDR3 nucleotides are TGCGCCAGCAGCTTGGGGACAGGGGGCTACACCTTC.